These 9 T cell receptor beta chains originate from one sample sequenced in a study of T-cell reconstitution after alpha-beta-depleted transplantation in children. Unique molecular identifiers tagged the TCRbeta library. A single record per CDR3 protein comes from TCRdb applying MiXCR to the PCR reads. Of about 400,000 distinct CDR3 sequences in the sample, around 21% are singletons; the top ten hold 3.5% to 4%. The sequenced sample was PBMCs from the stem cell graft donor, obtained from the stem cell graft. The source is a human donor who donated a stem cell graft to a child with acute myeloid leukemia.

This clonotype was seen repeatedly, ten times or more. The rearrangement joins TRBV7-9 to TRBJ1-1, with D perhaps TRBD1 (5 bases). Trimming cost V 5 bases and J 7 bases, with 8 bases left between them. This CDR3 comprises 11 residues. The germline gives CDR1 SEHNR, CDR2 FQNEAQ (reference sequence). DNA of the CDR3: TGTGCCAGCAGCCCGGACAATGAAGCTTTCTTT. Translated: CASSPDNEAFF.

V is TRBV20-1 and J is TRBJ2-1; 8 bases map to TRBD1. The V gene end was trimmed by 2 bases and the J gene end by 6 bases; junction bases not matched to a gene: 18. The CDR3 sequence is 18 residues long. The germline gives CDR1 DFQATT, CDR2 SNEGSKA (reference sequence). CDR3 residues: CSARHWDRRDHLFNEQFF. The DNA for the CDR3 is TGCAGTGCTAGACATTGGGACAGGAGGGATCATTTGTTCAATGAGCAGTTCTTC.

This clonotype has a handful of counts. The rearrangement joins TRBV5-5 to TRBJ2-7, with TRBD2 matching over 12 bases. From germline, CDR1 is SGHKS and CDR2 YYEKEE (reference sequence). The trim removed 3 bases at V and 12 bases at J, leaving 7 bases unmatched. The CDR3 is made up of 13 amino acids. CDR3 nucleotide sequence: TGTGCCAGCAGCTCGACTAGCGGGAGTACTGGGTACTTC. This sequence encodes CASSSTSGSTGYF. Filled out from reference TRBV5-5 and TRBJ2-7, the complete variable domain reads DAGVTQSPTHLIKTRGQQVTLRCSPISGHKSVSWYQQVLGQGPQFIFQYYEKEERGRGNFPDRFSARQFPNYSSELNVNALLLGDSALYLCASSSTSGSTGYFGPGTRLTVT.

This clonotype was detected only a few times. The rearrangement uses TRBV28 and TRBJ1-1; tentative D call: TRBD1 (5 bases). Germline CDR1 and CDR2: MDHEN and SYDVKM. Trimming took off 5 bases at V and 1 base at J, with 17 bases between the two ends. CDR3 length equals 16 residues. The CDR3 coding sequence is TGTGCCAGCAGTATACTATCCGGGACGGCGAACACTGAAGCTTTCTTT. Protein: CASSILSGTANTEAFF. The full variable domain, in which reference TRBV28 and TRBJ1-1 provide the parts outside the CDR3, is DVKVTQSSRYLVKRTGEKVFLECVQDMDHENMFWYRQDPGLGLRLIYFSYDVKMKEKGDIPEGYSVSREKKERFSLILESASTNQTSMYLCASSILSGTANTEAFFGQGTRLTVV.

The chain has TRBV12-3 or TRBV12-4 and TRBJ2-7; 7 positions agree with TRBD2. This CDR3 region has 15 residues. V lost 6 bases, J lost 0 bases, and 8 bases stayed unmatched. CDR3 in DNA: TGTGCCAGCAGCAGAGCGGGGTTTAGCTCCTACGAGCAGTACTTC. This sequence encodes CASSRAGFSSYEQYF.

The V gene is TRBV15, the J gene TRBJ2-7; 7 positions match TRBD1. The CDR3 contains 14 residues. Per germline, CDR1 LNHNV and CDR2 YYDKDF (reference sequence). After removal of 2 bases from V and 3 bases from J, the junction contained 4 bases not matched to a gene. The CDR3: CATSRSGTVYEQYF. DNA of the CDR3: TGTGCCACCAGCAGATCCGGGACAGTCTACGAGCAGTACTTC.

This clonotype has just a few counts. The J gene is TRBJ2-1, the V gene TRBV24-1, with D unclear. Trimming removed 3 bases at V and 8 bases at J, with 16 bases between. The germline V gene has CDR1 KGHDR and CDR2 SFDVKD. The CDR3 has 15 residues. The DNA for the CDR3 is TGTGCCACCAGTGATGTGAACTACGGCCGGGATGAGCAGTTCTTC. Translating gives CATSDVNYGRDEQFF.

V is TRBV29-1 and J is TRBJ2-7; 10 positions match TRBD2. Germline V gene data show CDR1 as SQVTM and CDR2 as ANQGSEA. This CDR3 contains 14 residues. V was pared by 3 bases and J by 0 bases, with 2 bases of the junction left unmatched. CDR3 DNA sequence: TGCAGCGTTGATGGACTAGCGGACTCCTACGAGCAGTACTTC. Its protein product is CSVDGLADSYEQYF.

This clonotype was recorded at least ten times. The chain uses TRBV29-1 and TRBJ2-1; 8 nucleotides line up with TRBD1. CDR1 is SQVTM, CDR2 ANQGSEA, per germline. This CDR3 has 13 amino acids. V was clipped by 4 bases and J by 5 bases; unmatched bases: 4. The CDR3, as DNA: TGCAGCGTTGGGACAGGGCTTAACAATGAGCAGTTCTTC. It translates to CSVGTGLNNEQFF.